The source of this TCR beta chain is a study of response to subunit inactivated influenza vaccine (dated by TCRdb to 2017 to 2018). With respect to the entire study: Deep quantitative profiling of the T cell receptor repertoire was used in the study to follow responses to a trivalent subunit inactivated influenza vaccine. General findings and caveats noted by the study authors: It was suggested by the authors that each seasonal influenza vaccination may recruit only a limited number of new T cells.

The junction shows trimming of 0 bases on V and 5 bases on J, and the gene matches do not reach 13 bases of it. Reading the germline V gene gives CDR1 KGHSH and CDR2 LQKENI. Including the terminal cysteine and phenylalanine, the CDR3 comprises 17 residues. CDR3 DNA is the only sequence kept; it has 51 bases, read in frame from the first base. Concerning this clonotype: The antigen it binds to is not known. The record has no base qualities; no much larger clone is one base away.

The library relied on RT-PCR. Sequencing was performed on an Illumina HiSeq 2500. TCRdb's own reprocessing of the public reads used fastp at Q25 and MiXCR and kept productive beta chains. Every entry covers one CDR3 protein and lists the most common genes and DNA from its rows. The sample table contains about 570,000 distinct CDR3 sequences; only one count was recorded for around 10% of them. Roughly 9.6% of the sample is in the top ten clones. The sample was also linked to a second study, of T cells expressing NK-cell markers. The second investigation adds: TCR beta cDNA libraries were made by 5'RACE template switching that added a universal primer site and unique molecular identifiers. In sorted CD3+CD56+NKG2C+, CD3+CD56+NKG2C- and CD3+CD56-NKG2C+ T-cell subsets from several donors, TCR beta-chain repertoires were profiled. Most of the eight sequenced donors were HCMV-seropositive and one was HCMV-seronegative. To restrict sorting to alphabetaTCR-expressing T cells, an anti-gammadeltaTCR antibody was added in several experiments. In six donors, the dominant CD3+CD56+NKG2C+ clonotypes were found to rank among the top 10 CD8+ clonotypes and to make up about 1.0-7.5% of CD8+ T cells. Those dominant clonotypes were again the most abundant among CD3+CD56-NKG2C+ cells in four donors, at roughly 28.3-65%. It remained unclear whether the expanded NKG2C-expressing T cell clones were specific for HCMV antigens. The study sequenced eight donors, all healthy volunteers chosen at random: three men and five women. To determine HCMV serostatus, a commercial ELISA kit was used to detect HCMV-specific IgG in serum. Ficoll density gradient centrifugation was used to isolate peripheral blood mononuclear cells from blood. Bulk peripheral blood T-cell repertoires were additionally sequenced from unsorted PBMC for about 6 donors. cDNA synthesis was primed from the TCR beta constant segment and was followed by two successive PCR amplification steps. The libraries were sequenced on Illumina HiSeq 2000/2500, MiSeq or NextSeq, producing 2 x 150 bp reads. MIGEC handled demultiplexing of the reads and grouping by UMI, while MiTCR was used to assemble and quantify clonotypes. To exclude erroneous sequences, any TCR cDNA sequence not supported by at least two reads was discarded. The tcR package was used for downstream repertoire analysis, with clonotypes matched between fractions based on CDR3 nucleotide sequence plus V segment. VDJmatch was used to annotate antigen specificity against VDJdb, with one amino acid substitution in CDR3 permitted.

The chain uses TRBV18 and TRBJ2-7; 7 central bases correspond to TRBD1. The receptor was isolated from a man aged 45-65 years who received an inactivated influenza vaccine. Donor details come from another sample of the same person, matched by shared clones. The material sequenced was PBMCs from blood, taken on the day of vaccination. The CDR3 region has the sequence CASSPPRTGTVPNEQYF. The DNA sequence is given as TGTGCCAGCTCACCACCGAGGACTGGGACAGTCCCCAACGAGCAGTACTTC.